The subject of this entry is one TCR beta chain. Its target is unknown. The CDR3 contains 14 residues. V gave up 6 bases and J gave up 3 bases, with 11 bases separating them. Looked up from germline, CDR1 is ENHRY and CDR2 is SYGVKD. TCRdb independently ran MiXCR on the RT-PCR reads; one entry per CDR3 protein. Seen here are roughly 710,000 distinct CDR3 sequences, about 14% observed once, and the top ten hold approximately 7.6%. The sample originates from a study of response to subunit inactivated influenza vaccine. Findings and caveats of the study: Authors proposed each seasonal influenza vaccination draws in few new T cells.

The TCR was taken from a man aged 45-65 years who received an inactivated influenza vaccine. The gene calls are TRBV10-3 and TRBJ2-2; tentative D call: TRBD2 (5 bases). The sample here was PBMCs from blood, taken around two weeks before vaccination. The CDR3 DNA sequence: TGTGCCATCAGAGTCGACGGGGACACCGGGGAGCTGTTTTTT. Its translation is CAIRVDGDTGELFF.